These T cell receptor beta chains were read from a single sample in a study of CD8 T cells in Susac syndrome. TCRdb passed the immunoSEQ multiplex PCR reads through MiXCR, listing each CDR3 protein once. The sample consists of under 200,000 distinct CDR3 sequences, 94% of them appearing once. The sequencing input was CD4+ T cells from PBMCs. The source is a human donor with Susac syndrome. The CDR3 runs from the conserved cysteine through the conserved F or W. The D gene is left open where the match is weak. Clone size is given for some rows only: seen once, a few or many times, or a class if the clone is expanded.

d_call	v_call	j_call	clone_size	cdr3_nt	cdr3_aa
TRBD1	TRBV3-1	TRBJ1-4	-	TGTGCCAGCAGCCTCAGACAGGGGAGGGAAAAACTGTTTTTT	CASSLRQGREKLFF
-	TRBV20-1	TRBJ2-2	-	TGCAGTGCTCCTAGCCCCTGGGACGGAGACACCGGGGAGCTGTTTTTT	CSAPSPWDGDTGELFF
TRBD1	TRBV7-6	TRBJ2-1	-	TGTGCCAGCAGCTTCGGACAGGGGCTCGACAATGAGCAGTTCTTC	CASSFGQGLDNEQFF
-	TRBV2	TRBJ2-6	-	TGTGCCAGCGGCAGGGGCTCTGGGGCCAACGTCCTGACTTTC	CASGRGSGANVLTF
-	TRBV7-9	TRBJ1-3	-	TGTGCCAGCAGCTCCGGAAAACCTGGAAACACCATATATTTT	CASSSGKPGNTIYF
-	TRBV20-1	TRBJ1-3	-	TGCAGTGCTAGAGCTTTGGGGGGGGTATCATCCGGAAACACCATATATTTT	CSARALGGVSSGNTIYF
TRBD1	TRBV29-1	TRBJ2-3	-	TGCAGCGTTGGAAAGGGGGCCCTCACAGATACGCAGTATTTT	CSVGKGALTDTQYF
-	TRBV29-1	TRBJ2-7	-	TGCAGCGTGGCCCGAGACTGGGGGTACGAGCAGTACTTC	CSVARDWGYEQYF
TRBD1	TRBV29-1	TRBJ1-1	-	TGCAGCGCTGGACAGGGGTTTTCGAACACTGAAGCTTTCTTT	CSAGQGFSNTEAFF
-	TRBV10-3	TRBJ2-5	-	TGTGCCATCAGTGCCGGGGGAGCGCAAGAGACCCAGTACTTC	CAISAGGAQETQYF
-	TRBV9	TRBJ1-6	-	TGTGCCAGCAGCGTGGGAACGGGGACACCCCTCCACTTT	CASSVGTGTPLHF
-	TRBV5-5	TRBJ2-3	few	TGTGCCAGCAGCTTGGACCCGGGGAGTACAGATACGCAGTATTTT	CASSLDPGSTDTQYF
-	TRBV2	TRBJ1-2	-	TGTGCCAGCAGAGAAAGGGAAGGTGGCTACACCTTC	CASREREGGYTF
-	TRBV7-9	TRBJ2-7	-	TGTGCCAGCAGCTCTCCGGGGGGCAGGCGATACGAGCAGTACTTC	CASSSPGGRRYEQYF
-	TRBV6-2/TRBV6-3	TRBJ2-7	-	TGTGCCAGCAGCCGCCAGAGGGACGAGCAGTACTTC	CASSRQRDEQYF
-	TRBV4-2	TRBJ2-5	-	TGTGCCAGCAGCCAGGCAGGGGTGGAAGAGACCCAGTACTTC	CASSQAGVEETQYF
-	TRBV19	TRBJ1-4	-	TGTGCCAGTAGTGACAGTTATGCAACTAATGAAAAACTGTTTTTT	CASSDSYATNEKLFF
-	TRBV7-2	TRBJ1-1	-	TGTGCCAGCAGCTCGTCCCGCAACACTGAAGCTTTCTTT	CASSSSRNTEAFF
TRBD1	TRBV5-1	TRBJ1-1	-	TGCGCCAGCACCAGGGGACAGGGCTCCACTGAAGCTTTCTTT	CASTRGQGSTEAFF
-	TRBV20-1	TRBJ1-1	once	TGCAGTGCTACGCAGGGAGGAGGCACTGAAGCTTTCTTT	CSATQGGGTEAFF